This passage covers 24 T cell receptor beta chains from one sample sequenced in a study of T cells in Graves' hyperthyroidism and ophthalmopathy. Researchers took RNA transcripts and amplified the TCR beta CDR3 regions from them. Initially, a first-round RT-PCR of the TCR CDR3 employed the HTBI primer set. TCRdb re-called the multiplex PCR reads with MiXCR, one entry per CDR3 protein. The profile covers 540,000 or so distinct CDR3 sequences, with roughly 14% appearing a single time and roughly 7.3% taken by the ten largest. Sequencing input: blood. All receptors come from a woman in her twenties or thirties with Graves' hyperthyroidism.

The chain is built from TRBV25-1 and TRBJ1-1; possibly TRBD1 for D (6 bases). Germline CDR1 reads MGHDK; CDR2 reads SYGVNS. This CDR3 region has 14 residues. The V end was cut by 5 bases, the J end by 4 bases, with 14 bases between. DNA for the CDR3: TGTGCCAGCAGTCCCCAGGGGTCGACCACTGAAGCTTTCTTT. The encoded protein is CASSPQGSTTEAFF. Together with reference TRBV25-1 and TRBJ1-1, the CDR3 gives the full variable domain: EADIYQTPRYLVIGTGKKITLECSQTMGHDKMYWYQQDPGMELHLIHYSYGVNSTEKGDLSSESTVSRIRTEHFPLTLESARPSHTSQYLCASSPQGSTTEAFFGQGTRLTVV.

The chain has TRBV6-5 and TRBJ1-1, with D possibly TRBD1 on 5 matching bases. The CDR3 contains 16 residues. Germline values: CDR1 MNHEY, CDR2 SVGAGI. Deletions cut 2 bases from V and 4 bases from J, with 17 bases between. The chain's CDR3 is CASSYRLGGGGTEAFF. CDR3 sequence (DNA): TGTGCCAGCAGTTACCGGCTGGGGGGGGGGGGCACTGAAGCTTTCTTT.

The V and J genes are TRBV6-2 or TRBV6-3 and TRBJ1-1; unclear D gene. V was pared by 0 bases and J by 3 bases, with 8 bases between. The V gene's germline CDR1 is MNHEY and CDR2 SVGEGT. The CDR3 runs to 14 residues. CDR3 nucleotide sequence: TGTGCCAGCAGTTACTCAGGCAGTCACACTGAAGCTTTCTTT. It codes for CASSYSGSHTEAFF.

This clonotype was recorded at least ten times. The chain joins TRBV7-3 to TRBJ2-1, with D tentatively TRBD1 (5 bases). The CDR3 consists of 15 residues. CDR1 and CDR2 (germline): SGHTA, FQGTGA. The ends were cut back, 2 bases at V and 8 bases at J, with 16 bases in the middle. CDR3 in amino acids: CASSLWGRQIYEQFF. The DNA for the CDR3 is TGTGCCAGCAGCTTATGGGGCAGACAGATATATGAGCAGTTCTTC.

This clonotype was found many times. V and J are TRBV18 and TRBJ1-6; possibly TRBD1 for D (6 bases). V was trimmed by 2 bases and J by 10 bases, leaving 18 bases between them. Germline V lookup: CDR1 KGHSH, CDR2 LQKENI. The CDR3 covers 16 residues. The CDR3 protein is CASSPTPWDNRSPLHF. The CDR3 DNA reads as TGTGCCAGCTCACCAACCCCATGGGACAACCGGTCACCCCTCCACTTT.

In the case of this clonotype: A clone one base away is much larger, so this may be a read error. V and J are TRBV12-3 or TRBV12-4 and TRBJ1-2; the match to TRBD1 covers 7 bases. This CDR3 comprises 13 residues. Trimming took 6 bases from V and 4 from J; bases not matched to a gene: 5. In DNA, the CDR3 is TGTGCCAGCAGCCCGACAGGGTCCTATGGCTACACCTTC. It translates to CASSPTGSYGYTF.

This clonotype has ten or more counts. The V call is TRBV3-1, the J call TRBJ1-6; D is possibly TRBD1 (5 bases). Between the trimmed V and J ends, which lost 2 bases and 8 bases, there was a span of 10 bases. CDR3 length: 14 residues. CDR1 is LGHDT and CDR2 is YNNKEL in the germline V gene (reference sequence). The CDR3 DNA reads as TGTGCCAGCAGCCAACAGGGAGGGTATTCACCCCTCCACTTT. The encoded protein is CASSQQGGYSPLHF.

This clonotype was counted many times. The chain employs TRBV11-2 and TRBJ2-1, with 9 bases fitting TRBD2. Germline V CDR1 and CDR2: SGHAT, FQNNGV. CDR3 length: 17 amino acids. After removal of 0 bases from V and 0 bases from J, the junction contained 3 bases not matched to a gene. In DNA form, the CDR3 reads TGTGCCAGCAGCTTAGATAGCGGGAGAAGCTCCTACAATGAGCAGTTCTTC. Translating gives CASSLDSGRSSYNEQFF.

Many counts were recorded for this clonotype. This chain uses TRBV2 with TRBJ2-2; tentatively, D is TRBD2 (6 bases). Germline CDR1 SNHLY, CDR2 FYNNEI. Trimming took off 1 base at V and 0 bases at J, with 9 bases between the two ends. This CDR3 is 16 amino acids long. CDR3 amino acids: CASSEGGVPNTGELFF. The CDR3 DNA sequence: TGTGCCAGCAGTGAAGGGGGGGTACCGAACACCGGGGAGCTGTTTTTT. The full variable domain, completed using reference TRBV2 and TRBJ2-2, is EPEVTQTPSHQVTQMGQEVILRCVPISNHLYFYWYRQILGQKVEFLVSFYNNEISEKSEIFDDQFSVERPDGSNFTLKIRSTKLEDSAMYFCASSEGGVPNTGELFFGEGSRLTVL.

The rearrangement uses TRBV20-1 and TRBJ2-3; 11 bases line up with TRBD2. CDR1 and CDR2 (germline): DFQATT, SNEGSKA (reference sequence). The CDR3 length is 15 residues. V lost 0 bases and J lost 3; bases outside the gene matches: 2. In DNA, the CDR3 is TGCAGTGCTAGAGAGGCTAGCGGGAGGACAGATACGCAGTATTTT. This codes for CSAREASGRTDTQYF.

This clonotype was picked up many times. CDR3 bases: TGTGCCAGCAGCCAGGGACTACCCACAGATACGCAGTATTTT. Residues: CASSQGLPTDTQYF. V usage is TRBV3-1 and J usage is TRBJ2-3, with TRBD2 identical over 7 bases. Germline V CDR1 and CDR2: LGHDT, YNNKEL (reference sequence). Unmatched junction bases numbered 2, after V lost 3 bases and J lost 2 bases. The CDR3 has 14 residues.

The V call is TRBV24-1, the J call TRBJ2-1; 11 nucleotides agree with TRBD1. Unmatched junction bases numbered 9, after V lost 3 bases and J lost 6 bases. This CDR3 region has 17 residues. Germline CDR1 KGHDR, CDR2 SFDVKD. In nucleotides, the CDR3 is TGTGCCACCAGTGATCCCCGCCGGACAGGGGGCATCAATGAGCAGTTCTTC. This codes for CATSDPRRTGGINEQFF.

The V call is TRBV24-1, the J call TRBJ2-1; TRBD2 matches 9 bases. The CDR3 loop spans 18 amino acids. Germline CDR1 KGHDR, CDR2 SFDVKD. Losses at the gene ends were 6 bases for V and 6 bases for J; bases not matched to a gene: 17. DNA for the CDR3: TGTGCCACCAGTAGTCTCGCGGGAGGGCCTTCACCGGCCAATGAGCAGTTCTTC. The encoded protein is CATSSLAGGPSPANEQFF.

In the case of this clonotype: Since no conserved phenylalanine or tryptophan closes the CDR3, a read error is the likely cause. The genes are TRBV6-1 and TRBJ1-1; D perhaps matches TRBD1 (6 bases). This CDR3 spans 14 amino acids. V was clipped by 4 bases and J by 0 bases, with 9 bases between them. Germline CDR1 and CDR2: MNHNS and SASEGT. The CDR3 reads CASSGDRMNTEAFY. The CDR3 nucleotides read TGTGCCAGCAGTGGCGACAGGATGAACACTGAAGCTTTCTAT.

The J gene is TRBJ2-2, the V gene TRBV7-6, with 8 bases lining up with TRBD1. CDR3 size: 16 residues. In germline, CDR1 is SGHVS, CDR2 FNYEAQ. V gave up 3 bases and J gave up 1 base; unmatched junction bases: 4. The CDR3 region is CASSFTGTGNTGELFF. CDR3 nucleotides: TGTGCCAGCAGCTTCACCGGGACAGGGAACACCGGGGAGCTGTTTTTT. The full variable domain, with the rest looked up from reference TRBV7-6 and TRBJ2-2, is GAGVSQSPRYKVTKRGQDVALRCDPISGHVSLYWYRQALGQGPEFLTYFNYEAQQDKSGLPNDRFSAERPEGSISTLTIQRTEQRDSAMYRCASSFTGTGNTGELFFGEGSRLTVL.

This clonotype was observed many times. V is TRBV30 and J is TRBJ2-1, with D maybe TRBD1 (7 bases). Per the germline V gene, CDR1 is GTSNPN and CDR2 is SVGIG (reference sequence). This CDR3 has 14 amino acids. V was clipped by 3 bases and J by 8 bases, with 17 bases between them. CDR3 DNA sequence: TGTGCCTGGAGGTTTCGTAGCGGACAGGATGAGCAGTTCTTC. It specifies CAWRFRSGQDEQFF.

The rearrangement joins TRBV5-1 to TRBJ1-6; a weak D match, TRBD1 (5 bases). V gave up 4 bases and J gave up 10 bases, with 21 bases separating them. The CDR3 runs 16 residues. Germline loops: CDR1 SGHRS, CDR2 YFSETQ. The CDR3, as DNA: TGCGCCAGCAGCCCGTTGGACCGTAGGGGAGACTCACCCCTCCACTTT. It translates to CASSPLDRRGDSPLHF.

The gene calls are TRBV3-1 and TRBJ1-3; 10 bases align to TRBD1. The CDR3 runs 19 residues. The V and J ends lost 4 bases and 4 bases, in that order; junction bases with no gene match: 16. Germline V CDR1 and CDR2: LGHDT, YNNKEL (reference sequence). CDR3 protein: CASSLHRDRGFSLGNTIYF. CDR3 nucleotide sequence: TGTGCCAGCAGCCTACACCGGGACAGGGGATTTTCACTCGGAAACACCATATATTTT. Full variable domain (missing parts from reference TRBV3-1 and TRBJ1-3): DTAVSQTPKYLVTQMGNDKSIKCEQNLGHDTMYWYKQDSKKFLKIMFSYNNKELIINETVPNRFSPKSPDKAHLNLHINSLELGDSAVYFCASSLHRDRGFSLGNTIYFGEGSWLTVV.

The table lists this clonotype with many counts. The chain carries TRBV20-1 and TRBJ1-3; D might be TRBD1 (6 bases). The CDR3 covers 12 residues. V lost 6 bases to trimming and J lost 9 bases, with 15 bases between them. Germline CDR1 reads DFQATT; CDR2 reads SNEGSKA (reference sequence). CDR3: CSATGFGGTIYF. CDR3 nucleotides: TGCAGTGCAACAGGGTTCGGGGGCACCATATATTTT.

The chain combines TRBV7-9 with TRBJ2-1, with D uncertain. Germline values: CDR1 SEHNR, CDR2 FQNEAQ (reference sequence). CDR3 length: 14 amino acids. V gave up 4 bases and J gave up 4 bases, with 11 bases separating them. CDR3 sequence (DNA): TGTGCCAGCAGCTACCAGCGCATATACAATGAGCAGTTCTTC. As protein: CASSYQRIYNEQFF.

In DNA form, the CDR3 reads TGTGCCAGTAGTATTAACCGGCCAGGGAACACTGAAGCTTTCTTT. Translation: CASSINRPGNTEAFF. The J gene is TRBJ1-1, the V gene TRBV19; D gene uncertain. The CDR3 runs 15 residues. The germline V gene has CDR1 LNHDA and CDR2 SQIVND (reference sequence). V dropped 3 bases and J dropped 1 base, with 12 bases sitting between them.

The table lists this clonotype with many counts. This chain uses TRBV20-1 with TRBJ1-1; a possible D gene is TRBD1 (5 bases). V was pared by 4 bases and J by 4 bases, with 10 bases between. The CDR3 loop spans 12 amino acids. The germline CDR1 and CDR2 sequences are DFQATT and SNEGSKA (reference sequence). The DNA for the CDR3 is TGCAGTGCTAACGCAGGGATCACTGAAGCTTTCTTT. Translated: CSANAGITEAFF.

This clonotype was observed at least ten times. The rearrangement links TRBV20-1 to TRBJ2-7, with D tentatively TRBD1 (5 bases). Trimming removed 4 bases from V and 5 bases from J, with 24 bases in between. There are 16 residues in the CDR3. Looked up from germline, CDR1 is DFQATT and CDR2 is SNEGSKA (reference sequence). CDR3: CSATHRPTASLDEQYF. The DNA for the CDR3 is TGCAGTGCTACCCACCGGCCGACAGCCTCGTTGGACGAGCAGTACTTC.

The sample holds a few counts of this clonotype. In DNA form, the CDR3 reads TGCGCCAGCAGCCAAGAAGCAGGAACAGGGGAGACCCAGTACTTC. Amino acid sequence: CASSQEAGTGETQYF. The genes are TRBV4-3 and TRBJ2-5, with D maybe TRBD1 (6 bases). This CDR3 spans 15 amino acids. Trimming shortened V by 0 bases and J by 5 bases, and 13 bases separated the two germline ends. Per the germline V gene, CDR1 is LGHNA and CDR2 is YSLEER.